Reported below is one T cell receptor beta chain. Its antigen is not identified. Total RNA, at least 5 micrograms per sample, was extracted from PBMCs. Primed by a sample-barcoded 5' primer and a J-beta primer mix, a second PCR proceeded for roughly 6 to 12 cycles. Every sample produced at least 2.5 million CDR3-containing paired-end reads. Each CDR3 protein gets one entry after TCRdb re-called the 5' RACE reads with MiXCR. This table has hundreds of thousands of distinct CDR3 sequences, around 48% appearing once. The data derive from a study of blood T cells in healthy people across ages. The CDR3 loop spans 15 amino acids. Trimming stripped 0 bases from V and 9 bases from J, with 15 bases between. Germline-derived CDR1 and CDR2 are DFQATT and SNEGSKA (reference sequence). Regarding the study as a whole: The study could not conclusively compare naive and antigen-experienced cells, given its unsorted PBMCs. TCR beta diversity correlated strongly with naive T cell percentage.

Sequencing was carried out using blood. The sequence came from a woman aged 60 to 75 in good health. This sequence joins TRBV20-1 and TRBJ1-6; D possibly corresponds to TRBD1 (5 bases). DNA of the CDR3: TGCAGTGCTAGAGATCGGGGCCTACGAGGTTCACCCCTCCACTTT. Residues: CSARDRGLRGSPLHF.